One sample yielded the 23 T cell receptor beta chains listed below, sequenced in a study of cytomegalovirus exposure and HLA in healthy donors. Repertoires were generated with immunoSEQ multiplex PCR, while TCRdb's copy carries only in-frame clones and drops some. The sample lists hundreds of thousands of clones; over 65% were seen once. The sequenced sample was PBMCs. The receptors stem from a woman aged 18-30 years in good health and CMV-seronegative.

CDR3 sequence: CASSRFSGGGKETQYF. The CDR3 DNA reads as TGCGCCAGCAGCCGTTTTAGCGGGGGGGGAAAAGAGACCCAGTACTTC. The V and J genes are TRBV4-1 and TRBJ2-5; TRBD2 aligns across 11 bases. The germline CDR1 and CDR2 sequences are MGHRA and YSYEKL. V shed 4 bases and J 3 bases; nucleotides not matched to a gene: 7. The CDR3 spans 16 residues.

The chain uses TRBV5-1 and TRBJ2-3; 10 bases match TRBD2. Germline V lookup: CDR1 SGHRS, CDR2 YFSETQ. The V segment lost 4 bases and the J segment 1 base; nucleotides outside the gene matches: 6. This CDR3 is 16 amino acids long. The CDR3 here is CASSGSGGAGTDTQYF. The CDR3 DNA reads TGCGCCAGCAGCGGGAGCGGGGGGGCCGGCACAGATACGCAGTATTTT.

The chain recombines TRBV19 with TRBJ2-1; TRBD2 agrees at 10 bases. After removal of 6 bases from V and 0 bases from J, the junction contained 5 bases not matched to a gene. The germline V gene encodes CDR1 LNHDA and CDR2 SQIVND (reference sequence). The CDR3 runs 16 residues. This CDR3 is CASRRTSGGSYNEQFF. Written as DNA, the CDR3 is TGTGCCAGTAGAAGGACTAGCGGAGGCTCCTACAATGAGCAGTTCTTC.

This clone showed up just once. V is TRBV28 and J is TRBJ2-7; 7 nucleotides align to TRBD1. Germline CDR1 is MDHEN and CDR2 is SYDVKM. The CDR3 sequence is 15 residues long. The V segment lost 5 bases and the J segment 0 bases; nucleotides outside the gene matches: 7. CDR3 amino acids: CASSRGQALSYEQYF. Here the CDR3 DNA reads TGTGCCAGCAGTAGAGGACAGGCCCTCTCCTACGAGCAGTACTTC.

The chain recombines TRBV27 with TRBJ2-7; 7 nucleotides line up with TRBD1. Germline lookup yields CDR1 MNHEY and CDR2 SMNVEV (reference sequence). The CDR3 is 18 residues long. J lost 3 bases, V lost 2 bases, and 16 bases had no gene match. In nucleotides, the CDR3 is TGTGCCAGCAGTTTACTGGCAACCATAGGGGGCGCTCACTACGAGCAGTACTTC. It is translated as CASSLLATIGGAHYEQYF.

This sequence joins TRBV18 and TRBJ2-3; a possible D gene is TRBD2 (6 bases). V shed 5 bases and J shed 5 bases, with 17 bases lying between them. The V gene's germline CDR1 is KGHSH and CDR2 LQKENI. This CDR3 is 15 amino acids long. CDR3 region: CASSLRSLGGDTQYF. In nucleotides, the CDR3 is TGTGCCAGCTCATTGCGTTCTCTGGGAGGAGATACGCAGTATTTT.

The chain combines TRBV5-4 with TRBJ1-6; D is possibly TRBD1 (6 bases). The germline gives CDR1 SGHNT, CDR2 YYREEE (reference sequence). CDR3 size: 15 residues. V was shortened by 0 bases and J by 8 bases, with 12 bases between the two germline ends. The CDR3 reads CASSLGGAGDSPLHF. The CDR3 nucleotides read TGTGCCAGCAGCTTGGGTGGGGCAGGGGATTCACCCCTCCACTTT.

This clone was observed at least ten times. The chain is built from TRBV6-5 and TRBJ1-5; the match to TRBD1 covers 9 bases. The trim removed 2 bases at V and 5 bases at J, leaving 4 bases unmatched. The CDR3 totals 15 residues. Germline V gene data show CDR1 as MNHEY and CDR2 as SVGAGI. CDR3 in DNA: TGTGCCAGCAGTTACACGTGGACAGGGGATCAGCCCCAGCATTTT. Translated: CASSYTWTGDQPQHF.

This clone was recorded many times. The chain joins TRBV6-4 to TRBJ2-3; D uncertain. The V and J ends lost 2 bases and 0 bases respectively, with 3 bases between them. The CDR3 consists of 13 residues. Per the germline V gene, CDR1 is MRHNA and CDR2 is SNTAGT. CDR3 loop: CASSDGSTDTQYF. CDR3 nucleotide sequence: TGTGCCAGCAGTGACGGGAGCACAGATACGCAGTATTTT.

The rearrangement links TRBV4-1 to TRBJ1-5; D gene ambiguous. The CDR3 covers 14 residues. The germline gives CDR1 MGHRA, CDR2 YSYEKL. Trimming removed 1 base at V and 2 bases at J, with 6 bases between. Here the CDR3 reads CASSQVWGNQPQHF. Here the CDR3 DNA reads TGCGCCAGCAGCCAAGTGTGGGGCAATCAGCCCCAGCATTTT.

The genes are TRBV7-6 and TRBJ1-5; 7 bases fit TRBD1. Germline values: CDR1 SGHVS, CDR2 FNYEAQ. Losses at the gene ends were 5 bases for V and 3 bases for J; bases not matched to a gene: 10. This CDR3 contains 16 residues. The CDR3 spells CASSAQQGLNNQPQHF. In nucleotides, the CDR3 is TGTGCCAGCAGCGCCCAACAGGGGCTCAACAATCAGCCCCAGCATTTT.

This clone was seen once. The chain has TRBV2 and TRBJ1-1, with a possible D match to TRBD1 (6 bases). V lost 5 bases and J lost 1, with 11 bases in between. CDR1 is SNHLY, CDR2 FYNNEI, per germline. This CDR3 region has 14 residues. CDR3 residues: CASSQQGPNTEAFF. The CDR3 nucleotides are TGTGCCAGCAGTCAACAGGGTCCGAACACTGAAGCTTTCTTT.

The chain employs TRBV7-3 and TRBJ2-7, with D uncertain. The germline V and J ends were trimmed by 1 base and 0 bases, with 10 bases remaining between them. The CDR3 covers 15 residues. Germline V gene sequence: CDR1 SGHTA, CDR2 FQGTGA. The CDR3 coding sequence is TGTGCCAGCAGCTTAAGTGGCGTTCGCTCCTACGAGCAGTACTTC. As protein: CASSLSGVRSYEQYF.

This clone was detected only a few times. The chain couples TRBV10-3 to TRBJ2-7, with a possible D match to TRBD1 (5 bases). The germline V gene has CDR1 ENHRY and CDR2 SYGVKD. V was trimmed by 4 bases and J by 4 bases, leaving 8 bases between them. The CDR3 sequence is 12 residues long. CDR3 nucleotide sequence: TGTGCCATCAGTGGGCAGGGTTACGAGCAGTACTTC. Its protein is CAISGQGYEQYF.

The table lists this clone with a few counts. The chain is built from TRBV7-2 and TRBJ2-1; D may be TRBD1 or TRBD2 (5 bases each). CDR1 and CDR2 from the germline V gene are SGHTA and FQGNSA. This CDR3 spans 14 amino acids. Trimming shortened V by 1 base and J by 8 bases, and 12 bases separated the two germline ends. The DNA of the CDR3 is TGTGCCAGCAGCTTAGTCTTTAGGGGACATGAGCAGTTCTTC. Protein: CASSLVFRGHEQFF.

The CDR3 spells CASSLTGEVVQPQHF. CDR3 DNA: TGTGCCAGCAGTCTAACAGGGGAGGTTGTTCAGCCCCAGCATTTT. V is TRBV27 and J is TRBJ1-5; 7 bases map to TRBD1. There are 15 residues in the CDR3. V dropped 5 bases and J dropped 6; count of bases not matched to a gene: 10. Germline assignment: CDR1 MNHEY and CDR2 SMNVEV (reference sequence).

The J gene is TRBJ1-4, the V gene TRBV21-1. TRBV21-1 is given as a pseudogene. The CDR3 has 13 residues. The CDR3 region is CASSPPTNEKLFF. In nucleotides, the CDR3 is TGTGCCAGCAGCCCCCCCACTAATGAAAAACTGTTTTTT.

V is TRBV11-2 and J is TRBJ2-5, with D possibly matching TRBD1 (6 bases). Trimming stripped 6 bases from V and 6 bases from J, with 20 bases between. Looked up from germline, CDR1 is SGHAT and CDR2 is FQNNGV. This CDR3 has 15 amino acids. The DNA of the CDR3 is TGTGCCAGCAGGCTGAACAGGGACCCGGCACAGACCCAGTACTTC. Translation gives CASRLNRDPAQTQYF.

Worth noting for this clone: Other DNA sequences in this sample translate to the same CDR3. J is TRBJ2-1 and V is TRBV10-3; the match to TRBD2 covers 12 bases. Germline CDR1 and CDR2: ENHRY and SYGVKD. J was trimmed by 2 bases and V by 4 bases; bases with no gene match: 0. The CDR3 length is 15 residues. The CDR3 sequence: CAISGTSGTYNEQFF. The CDR3 DNA is TGTGCCATCAGTGGGACTAGCGGGACCTACAATGAGCAGTTCTTC.

The V call is TRBV19, the J call TRBJ2-1; no firm D call. The CDR3 has 14 residues. Trimming left V 7 bases short and J 6 bases short, with 16 bases between. Germline V gene data show CDR1 as LNHDA and CDR2 as SQIVND (reference sequence). The CDR3 DNA sequence: TGTGCCAGTAAGATCACCGCACGGGTCAATGAGCAGTTCTTC. Protein: CASKITARVNEQFF.

The rearrangement uses TRBV18 and TRBJ2-4; no clear D gene. The CDR3 runs 14 residues. The germline CDR1 and CDR2 sequences are KGHSH and LQKENI. V was cut by 2 bases and J by 0 bases, with 5 bases left in between. The CDR3 sequence: CASSPGLAKNIQYF. For the CDR3, the DNA is TGTGCCAGCTCACCAGGCCTAGCCAAAAACATTCAGTACTTC.

This clone occurred a few times. V usage is TRBV6-1 and J usage is TRBJ1-2; 7 bases line up with TRBD1. Trimming cost V 7 bases and J 6 bases; bases outside gene matches: 14. Germline V gene data show CDR1 as MNHNS and CDR2 as SASEGT. The CDR3 is 15 amino acids. The CDR3 DNA reads TGTGCCAGCACCATAGGGGGCAGGGGAAGTGATGGCTACACCTTC. Protein: CASTIGGRGSDGYTF.

DNA for the CDR3: TGTGCCAGCAGTGGGAGCGTGGGGACCGCCTATCAGCCCCAGCATTTT. It is translated as CASSGSVGTAYQPQHF. The chain combines TRBV6-1 with TRBJ1-5; D possibly corresponds to TRBD1 (5 bases). Trimming pared 4 bases from V and 5 bases from J, leaving 18 bases between. The germline CDR1 and CDR2 sequences are MNHNS and SASEGT. The CDR3 length is 16 residues.